The table lists the clone carrying this T cell receptor (beta chain) with many counts. During its preparation, the TCRbeta library received unique molecular identifiers. TCRdb fed the PCR reads into MiXCR, producing one record per CDR3 protein. This table has about 610,000 distinct CDR3 sequences, about 10% appearing once. V shed 8 bases and J shed 8 bases, with 22 bases lying between them. The CDR3 is made up of 15 amino acids. Germline CDR1 reads MDHEN; CDR2 reads SYDVKM. The entry originates in a study of T-cell reconstitution after alpha-beta-depleted transplantation in children. The sequencing here drew on PBMCs from the stem cell graft donor, taken from the stem cell graft. This chain links TRBV28 with TRBJ2-1; D possibly corresponds to TRBD2 (5 bases). The TCR originated in a human donor who donated a stem cell graft to a child with acute myeloid leukemia. For the CDR3, the DNA is TGTGCCAGCCTGTCGGGGTCCTTAAAGCAGGATGAGCAGTTCTTC. This sequence encodes CASLSGSLKQDEQFF.